One and the same sample provided the 14 T cell receptor beta chains below, sequenced in a study of blood T cell repertoires in COVID-19. Method: immunoSEQ multiplex PCR; TCRdb's copy keeps in-frame clones and lacks some. Here the sample spans 290,000 or so clones, around 90% being singletons. Sequencing used PBMCs or T cells enriched from blood (not recorded which). The source of these receptors is a young woman with acute COVID-19.

The V and J genes are TRBV3-1 (or the pseudogene TRBV3-2) and TRBJ2-1; D may be TRBD2 (5 bases). The germline V gene has CDR1 LGHDT and CDR2 YNNKEL (reference sequence). V lost 4 bases and J 6 bases, leaving 13 bases between the germline ends. CDR3 length: 14 amino acids. The CDR3 DNA sequence: TGTGCCAGCAGCCGGCGTCAAGGACTCAATGAGCAGTTCTTC. Translating gives CASSRRQGLNEQFF.

The rearrangement uses TRBV5-1 and TRBJ2-7; 9 positions match TRBD1. Germline V gene sequence: CDR1 SGHRS, CDR2 YFSETQ. V dropped 0 bases and J dropped 5; count of bases not matched to a gene: 9. The CDR3 has 16 amino acids. The CDR3 is CASSLAGTGLQNEQYF. The CDR3, as DNA: TGCGCCAGCAGCTTGGCCGGGACAGGGCTTCAAAACGAGCAGTACTTC.

The count of this clone is one. V usage is TRBV5-1 and J usage is TRBJ1-1; tentatively, D is TRBD1 (5 bases). The CDR3 totals 13 residues. Germline V gene data show CDR1 as SGHRS and CDR2 as YFSETQ. Trimming left V 5 bases short and J 1 base short, with 9 bases between. CDR3: CASSPRGNTEAFF. CDR3 nucleotides: TGCGCCAGCAGTCCAAGGGGGAACACTGAAGCTTTCTTT.

The genes are TRBV5-1 and TRBJ2-5; TRBD2 might be the D (6 bases). The CDR3 runs 17 residues. The germline gives CDR1 SGHRS, CDR2 YFSETQ. V was shortened by 0 bases and J by 0 bases, with 15 bases between the two germline ends. The CDR3 sequence is CASSLGAGGGNQETQYF. The DNA of the CDR3 is TGCGCCAGCAGCTTGGGAGCGGGTGGCGGAAACCAAGAGACCCAGTACTTC.

The chain combines TRBV6-5 with TRBJ2-5; 8 bases are shared with TRBD1. Per the germline V gene, CDR1 is MNHEY and CDR2 is SVGAGI. J lost 6 bases, V lost 6 bases, and 9 bases had no gene match. This CDR3 has 14 residues. The CDR3 is CASRPDRGSKTQYF. In DNA, the CDR3 is TGTGCCAGCAGGCCTGACAGGGGTTCGAAGACCCAGTACTTC.

The chain recombines TRBV28 with TRBJ1-5; 10 nucleotides agree with TRBD1. Germline trimming cut 3 bases from V and 6 bases from J; bases unmatched to any gene: 5. The CDR3 is made up of 15 amino acids. CDR1 and CDR2 from the germline V gene are MDHEN and SYDVKM. This chain's CDR3 is CASSFLGQGGQPQHF. The CDR3 bases are TGTGCCAGCAGTTTCCTCGGACAGGGGGGTCAGCCCCAGCATTTT.

This sequence joins TRBV6-5 and TRBJ2-1; the match to TRBD2 covers 11 bases. The CDR3 sequence is 14 residues long. After removal of 7 bases from V and 8 bases from J, the junction contained 7 bases not matched to a gene. Per germline, CDR1 MNHEY and CDR2 SVGAGI. Written as DNA, the CDR3 is TGTGCCAGCATGGGACTAGCGGAGACCGATGAGCAGTTCTTC. Amino acids: CASMGLAETDEQFF.

This clone showed up just a few times. CDR3 in DNA: TGTGCCAGCAGCGTAGGGCCGGGGAGCACTGAAGCTTTCTTT. Translation gives CASSVGPGSTEAFF. The chain carries TRBV9 and TRBJ1-1; no definite D call. V was trimmed by 0 bases and J by 4 bases, leaving 10 bases between them. CDR1 SGDLS and CDR2 YYNGEE come from the germline V gene. The CDR3 spans 14 residues.

The genes are TRBV28 and TRBJ1-2, with 9 nucleotides matching TRBD1. Germline assignment: CDR1 MDHEN and CDR2 SYDVKM. The V gene end was trimmed by 5 bases and the J gene end by 5 bases; junction bases not matched to a gene: 6. The CDR3 runs 14 residues. The CDR3 sequence: CASSLSQGAYGYTF. DNA for the CDR3: TGTGCCAGCAGTCTATCACAGGGGGCATATGGCTACACCTTC.

The rearrangement uses TRBV11-1 and TRBJ2-1, with D possibly TRBD1 on 6 matching bases. The germline V gene has CDR1 SGHAT and CDR2 FQDESV (reference sequence). This CDR3 is built from 14 residues. Trimming shortened V by 1 base and J by 7 bases, and 11 bases separated the two germline ends. CDR3 nucleotide sequence: TGTGCCAGCAGCTTAGTTGGGACACTGAATGAGCAGTTCTTC. This codes for CASSLVGTLNEQFF.

The chain recombines TRBV28 with TRBJ1-5; a weak D match, TRBD1 (6 bases). The germline V and J ends were trimmed by 7 bases and 1 base, with 20 bases remaining between them. The CDR3 runs 17 residues. The germline V gene has CDR1 MDHEN and CDR2 SYDVKM. The CDR3 bases are TGTGCCAGCACCATAAACCTCGGCAGGGGAAGCAATCAGCCCCAGCATTTT. Protein sequence: CASTINLGRGSNQPQHF. The full variable domain, in which reference TRBV28 and TRBJ1-5 provide the parts outside the CDR3, is DVKVTQSSRYLVKRTGEKVFLECVQDMDHENMFWYRQDPGLGLRLIYFSYDVKMKEKGDIPEGYSVSREKKERFSLILESASTNQTSMYLCASTINLGRGSNQPQHFGDGTRLSIL.

This sequence joins TRBV11-3 and TRBJ1-2; TRBD1 might be the D (5 bases). The CDR3 is 19 amino acids. Trimming took 0 bases from V and 6 from J, leaving 26 bases between them. Germline CDR1 reads SGHNT; CDR2 reads YENEEA. CDR3 bases: TGTGCCAGCAGCTTAGAGGGCAGGGTAAATGGTTTTGCTTTGGATGGCTACACCTTC. This translates into CASSLEGRVNGFALDGYTF.

The rearrangement uses TRBV2 and TRBJ2-1, with 13 bases that match TRBD2. Germline loops: CDR1 SNHLY, CDR2 FYNNEI. This CDR3 is 15 amino acids long. The V segment lost 5 bases and the J segment 7 bases; nucleotides outside the gene matches: 5. The CDR3 region has the DNA TGTGCCAGCAGTCAACTAGCGGGAGGGTGGAATGAGCAGTTCTTC. It is translated as CASSQLAGGWNEQFF.

The J gene is TRBJ1-1, the V gene TRBV18; 8 positions agree with TRBD1. Germline V gene lookup returns CDR1 KGHSH and CDR2 LQKENI. The ends lost 5 bases at V and 4 bases at J; junction bases unmatched: 6. The CDR3 is 14 amino acids. The CDR3 DNA reads TGTGCCAGCTCAACAGGGGGATGGAGCACTGAAGCTTTCTTT. This gives the protein CASSTGGWSTEAFF.